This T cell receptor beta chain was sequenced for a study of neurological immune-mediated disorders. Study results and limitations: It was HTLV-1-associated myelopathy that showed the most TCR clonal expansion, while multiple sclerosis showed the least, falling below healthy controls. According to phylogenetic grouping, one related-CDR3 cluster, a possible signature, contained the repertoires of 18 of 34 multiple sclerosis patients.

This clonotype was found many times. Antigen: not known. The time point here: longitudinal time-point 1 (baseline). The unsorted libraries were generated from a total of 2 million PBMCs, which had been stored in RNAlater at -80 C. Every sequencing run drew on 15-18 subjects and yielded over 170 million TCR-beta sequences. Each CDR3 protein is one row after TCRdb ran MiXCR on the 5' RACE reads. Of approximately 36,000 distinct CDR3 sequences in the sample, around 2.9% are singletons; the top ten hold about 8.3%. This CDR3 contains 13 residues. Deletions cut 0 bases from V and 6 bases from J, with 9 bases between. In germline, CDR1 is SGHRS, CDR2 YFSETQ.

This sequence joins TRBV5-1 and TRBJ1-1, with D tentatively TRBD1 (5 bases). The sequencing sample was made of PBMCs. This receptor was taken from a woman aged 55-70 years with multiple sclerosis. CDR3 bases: TGCGCCAGCAGCTTGGGCAGGGCGGCTGAAGCTTTCTTT. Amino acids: CASSLGRAAEAFF.